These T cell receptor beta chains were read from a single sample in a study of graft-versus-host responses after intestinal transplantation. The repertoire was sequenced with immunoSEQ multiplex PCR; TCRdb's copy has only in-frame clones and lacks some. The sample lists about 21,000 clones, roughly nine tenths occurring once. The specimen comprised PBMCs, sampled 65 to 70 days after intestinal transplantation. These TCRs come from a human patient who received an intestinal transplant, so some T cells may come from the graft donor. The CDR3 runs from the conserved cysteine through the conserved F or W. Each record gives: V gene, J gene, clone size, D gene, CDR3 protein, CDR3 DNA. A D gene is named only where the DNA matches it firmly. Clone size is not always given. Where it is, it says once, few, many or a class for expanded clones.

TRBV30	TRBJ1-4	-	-	CAWSVPNRNEKLFF	TGTGCCTGGAGTGTACCCAACAGAAATGAAAAACTGTTTTTT
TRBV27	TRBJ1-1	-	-	CASSGGTEAFF	TGTGCCAGCAGTGGGGGTACTGAAGCTTTCTTT
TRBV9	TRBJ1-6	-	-	CASSSGTGHNSPLHF	TGTGCCAGCAGTTCAGGGACGGGGCATAATTCACCCCTCCACTTT
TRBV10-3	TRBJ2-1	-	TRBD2	CAISESTLAGSTYNEQFF	TGTGCCATCAGTGAGTCGACCCTAGCGGGGTCTACCTACAATGAGCAGTTCTTC
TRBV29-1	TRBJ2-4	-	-	CSALGGPGRNIQYF	TGCAGCGCCCTTGGGGGACCGGGGCGAAACATTCAGTACTTC
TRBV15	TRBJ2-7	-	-	CATSRERTGSYEQYF	TGTGCCACCAGCAGAGAGCGAACAGGGTCCTACGAGCAGTACTTC
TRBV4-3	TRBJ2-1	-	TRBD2	CASSQVERGDHNEQFF	TGCGCCAGCAGCCAAGTCGAGCGGGGGGACCACAATGAGCAGTTCTTC
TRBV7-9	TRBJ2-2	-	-	CASSFDRGELFF	TGTGCCAGCAGCTTTGACCGAGGGGAGCTGTTTTTT
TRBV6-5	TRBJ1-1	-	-	CASSYSPGAVTEAFF	TGTGCCAGCAGTTACTCCCCGGGGGCGGTCACTGAAGCTTTCTTT
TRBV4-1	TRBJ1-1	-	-	CASSQDDGGTLMNTEAFF	TGCGCCAGCAGCCAAGATGATGGCGGGACCCTCATGAACACTGAAGCTTTCTTT
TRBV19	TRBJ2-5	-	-	CASSIPGRETQYF	TGTGCCAGTAGTATCCCAGGGCGAGAGACCCAGTACTTC
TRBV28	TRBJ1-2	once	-	CASSLTNTAHHYGYTF	TGTGCCAGCAGTTTAACAAACACGGCCCACCACTATGGCTACACCTTC
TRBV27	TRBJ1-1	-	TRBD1	CASSLSSTGFSFTEAFF	TGTGCCAGCAGTTTATCCTCGACAGGGTTTTCGTTCACTGAAGCTTTCTTT
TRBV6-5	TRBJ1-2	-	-	CASSYIGTYGYTF	TGTGCCAGCAGTTACATCGGAACCTATGGCTACACCTTC
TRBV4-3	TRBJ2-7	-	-	CASSQEGPYEQYF	TGCGCCAGCAGCCAAGAGGGGCCCTACGAGCAGTACTTC
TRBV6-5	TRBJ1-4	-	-	CASSYHRDLGEKLFF	TGTGCCAGCAGTTACCACCGGGACCTGGGTGAAAAACTGTTTTTT
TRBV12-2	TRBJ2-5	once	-	CASRCPGRLKTCETQYF	TGTGCAAGTCGCTGTCCCGGGAGACTCAAAACATGTGAGACCCAGTACTTC
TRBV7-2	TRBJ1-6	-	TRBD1	CASSFGDRGYGSPLHF	TGTGCCAGCAGCTTTGGAGACAGGGGGTATGGTTCACCCCTCCACTTT
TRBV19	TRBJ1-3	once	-	CASILGRDGESSGNTIYF	TGTGCCAGTATTTTGGGGCGAGACGGCGAGAGCTCTGGAAACACCATATATTTT
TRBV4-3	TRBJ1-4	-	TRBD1	CASSSRPGQGGEKLFF	TGCGCCAGCAGCTCACGCCCGGGACAGGGGGGTGAAAAACTGTTTTTT
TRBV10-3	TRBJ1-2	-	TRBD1	CAISETGQGGYTF	TGTGCCATCAGTGAGACGGGACAGGGCGGCTACACCTTC
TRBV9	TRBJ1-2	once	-	CASSPQRSTNYGYTF	TGTGCCAGCAGCCCCCAGCGAAGCACTAACTATGGCTACACCTTC